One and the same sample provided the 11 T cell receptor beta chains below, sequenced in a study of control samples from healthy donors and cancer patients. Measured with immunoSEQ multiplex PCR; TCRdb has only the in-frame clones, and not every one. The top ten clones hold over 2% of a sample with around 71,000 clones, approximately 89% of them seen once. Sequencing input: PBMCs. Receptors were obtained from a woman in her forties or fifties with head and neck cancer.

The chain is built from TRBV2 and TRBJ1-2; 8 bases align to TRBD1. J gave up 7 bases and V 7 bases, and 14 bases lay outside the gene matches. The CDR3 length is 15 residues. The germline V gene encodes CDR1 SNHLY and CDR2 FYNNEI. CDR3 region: CASTATGQVYGGYTF. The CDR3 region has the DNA TGTGCCAGCACTGCAACGGGACAGGTTTACGGTGGCTACACCTTC.

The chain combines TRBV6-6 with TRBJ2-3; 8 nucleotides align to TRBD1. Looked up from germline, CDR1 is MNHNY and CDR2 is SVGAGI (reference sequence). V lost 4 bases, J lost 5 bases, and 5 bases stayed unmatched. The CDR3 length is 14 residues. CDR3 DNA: TGTGCCAGCAGTTCAGGGGGCCGTCAAGATACGCAGTATTTT. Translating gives CASSSGGRQDTQYF.

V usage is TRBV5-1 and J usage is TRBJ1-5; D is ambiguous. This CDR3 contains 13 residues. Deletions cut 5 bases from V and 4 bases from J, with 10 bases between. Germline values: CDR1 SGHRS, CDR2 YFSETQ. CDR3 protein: CASRRSRNQPQHF. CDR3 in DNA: TGCGCCAGCAGGAGGAGCAGAAATCAGCCCCAGCATTTT.

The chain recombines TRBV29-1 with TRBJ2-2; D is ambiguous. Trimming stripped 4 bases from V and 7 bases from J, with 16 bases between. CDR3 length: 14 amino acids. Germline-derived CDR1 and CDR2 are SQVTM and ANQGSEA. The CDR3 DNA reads TGCAGCGTTGGAGTGGGTACTGCTAACGGGGAGCTGTTTTTT. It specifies CSVGVGTANGELFF.

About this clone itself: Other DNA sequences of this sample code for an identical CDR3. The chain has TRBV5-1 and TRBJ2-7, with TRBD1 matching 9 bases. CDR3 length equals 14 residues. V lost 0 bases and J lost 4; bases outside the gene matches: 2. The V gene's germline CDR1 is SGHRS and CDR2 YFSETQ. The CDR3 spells CASSLGGQGYEQYF. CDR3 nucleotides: TGCGCCAGCAGCTTGGGCGGACAGGGGTACGAGCAGTACTTC. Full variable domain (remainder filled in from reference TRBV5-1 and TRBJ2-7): KAGVTQTPRYLIKTRGQQVTLSCSPISGHRSVSWYQQTPGQGLQFLFEYFSETQRNKGNFPGRFSGRQFSNSRSEMNVSTLELGDSALYLCASSLGGQGYEQYFGPGTRLTVT.

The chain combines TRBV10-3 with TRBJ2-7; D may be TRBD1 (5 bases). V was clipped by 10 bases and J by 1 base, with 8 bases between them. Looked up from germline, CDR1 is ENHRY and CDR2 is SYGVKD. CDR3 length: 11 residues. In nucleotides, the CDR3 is TGTGCCACAGGGATATCCTACGAGCAGTACTTC. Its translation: CATGISYEQYF.

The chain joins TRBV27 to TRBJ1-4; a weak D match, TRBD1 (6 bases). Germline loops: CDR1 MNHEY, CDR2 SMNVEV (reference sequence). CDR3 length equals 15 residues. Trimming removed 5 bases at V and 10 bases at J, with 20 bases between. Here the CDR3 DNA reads TGTGCCAGCAGTCTATTGGGGGGGGCAGGGCGAAAACTGTTTTTT. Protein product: CASSLLGGAGRKLFF.

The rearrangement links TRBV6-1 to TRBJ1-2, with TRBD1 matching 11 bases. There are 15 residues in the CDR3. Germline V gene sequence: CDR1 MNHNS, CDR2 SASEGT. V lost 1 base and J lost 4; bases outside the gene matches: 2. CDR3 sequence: CASSEVGTGGYGYTF. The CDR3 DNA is TGTGCCAGCAGTGAAGTGGGGACAGGGGGCTATGGCTACACCTTC.

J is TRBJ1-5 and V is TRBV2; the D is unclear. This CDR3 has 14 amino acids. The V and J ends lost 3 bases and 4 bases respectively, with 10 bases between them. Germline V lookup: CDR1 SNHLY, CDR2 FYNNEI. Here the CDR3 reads CASSDFRANQPQHF. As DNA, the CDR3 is TGTGCCAGCAGTGATTTCCGGGCTAATCAGCCCCAGCATTTT.

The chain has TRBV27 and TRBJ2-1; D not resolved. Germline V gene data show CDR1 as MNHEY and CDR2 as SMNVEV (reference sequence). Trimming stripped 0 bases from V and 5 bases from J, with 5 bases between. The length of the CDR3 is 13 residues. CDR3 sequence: CASSLSKNNEQFF. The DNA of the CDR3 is TGTGCCAGCAGTTTATCGAAAAACAATGAGCAGTTCTTC.

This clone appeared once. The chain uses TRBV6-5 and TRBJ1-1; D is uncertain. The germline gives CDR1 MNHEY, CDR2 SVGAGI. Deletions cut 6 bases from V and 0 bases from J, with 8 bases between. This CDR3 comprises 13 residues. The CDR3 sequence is CASSGIMNTEAFF. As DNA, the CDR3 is TGTGCCAGCAGCGGTATTATGAACACTGAAGCTTTCTTT.